This note documents a single T cell receptor (beta chain) sequence. Antigen unknown. The naive CD8 population came from CD45RO-negative cells selected for CCR7, without terminally differentiated effector memory CD45RA+ cells. CDR1 MNHNS and CDR2 SASEGT come from the germline V gene. Trimming took 1 base from V and 3 from J; bases not matched to a gene: 5. CDR3 length: 16 amino acids. This entry belongs to a study of shared clonotypes between healthy human individuals. The method was immunoSEQ multiplex PCR; TCRdb's version includes in-frame clones alone and lacks a portion of them. The repertoire consists of some 2.1 million clones, with 80% to 95% occurring once and the leading ten covering more than 1.5%. Study observations and caveats: Richness estimates generally favored naive over memory subsets. Only blood was sampled; tissue repertoires likely differ. Across a handful of donors, naive CD4 shared around 5.4%, naive CD8 more than 3%, memory CD4 2% to 2.5%, memory CD8 around 0.36%.

The sample taken for sequencing was naive CD8+ T cells from PBMCs. This TCR was sampled from a man between 18 and 29 years old in good health. Some clones in this sample may be carry-over from other donors' samples. V and J are TRBV6-1 and TRBJ2-7, with TRBD1 matching over 11 bases. The CDR3 protein is CASSEGRTGGRYEQYF. The CDR3 DNA follows: TGTGCCAGCAGTGAAGGTCGGACAGGGGGCCGCTACGAGCAGTACTTC.